This T cell receptor (beta chain) was captured by sequencing in a study of T-cell memory formation after mild COVID-19. Study-level results: Pre-infection memory held some responding clones, suggesting pre-existing cross-reactive T cells responded. CD4+ bias marked clones expanding day 15 to 37, unlike balanced contracting clones.

A note on this clonotype: Its antigen is not identified.

TCRdb independently ran MiXCR on the 5' RACE reads; one entry per CDR3 protein. The table lists 350,000 to 500,000 distinct CDR3 sequences, around 17% of them singletons. CDR1 and CDR2 from the germline V gene are MNHNY and SVGAGI (reference sequence). The CDR3 contains 17 residues. V dropped 1 base and J dropped 1; count of bases not matched to a gene: 7. The specimen sequenced was PBMCs or a T cell subset sorted from them (not recorded which). This TCR derives from a man between 18 and 35 years old who had mild COVID-19 (a few samples of this study predate the infection). Cell type and time point are not known. V gene TRBV6-6 combines with J gene TRBJ2-3; TRBD1 matches at 8 bases. The CDR3 DNA follows: TGTGCCAGCAGTTACTTATCACCGGGACAGGGCACAGATACGCAGTATTTT. This sequence encodes CASSYLSPGQGTDTQYF.